This entry is about one TCR beta chain. A patient was excluded if there was uncontrolled infection, other autoimmune disease, pregnancy or lactation. The PBMCs were taken from more than 8 ml of fresh peripheral blood. Using RNA transcripts as the source, TCR beta CDR3 regions were amplified. HTBI primers drove first-round RT-PCR of the TCR CDR3. One entry per CDR3 protein results from TCRdb running MiXCR on the multiplex PCR reads. The table shows about 210,000 distinct CDR3 sequences, with 17% occurring only once. These data are taken from a study of T cells in Graves' hyperthyroidism and ophthalmopathy. Study context: Blood from the periphery was taken at initial diagnosis, before any treatment.

The TCR was taken from a middle-aged man with Graves' hyperthyroidism. The sequencing sample was made of blood.

The CDR3 loop reads CSARRAGGGGELFF. The CDR3, as DNA: TGCAGTGCTAGAAGAGCAGGGGGCGGCGGGGAGCTGTTTTTT. The rearrangement links TRBV20-1 to TRBJ2-2, with TRBD1 identical over 8 bases. This CDR3 is built from 14 residues. J was trimmed by 7 bases and V by 2 bases; bases with no gene match: 6. Germline V gene sequence: CDR1 DFQATT, CDR2 SNEGSKA (reference sequence).